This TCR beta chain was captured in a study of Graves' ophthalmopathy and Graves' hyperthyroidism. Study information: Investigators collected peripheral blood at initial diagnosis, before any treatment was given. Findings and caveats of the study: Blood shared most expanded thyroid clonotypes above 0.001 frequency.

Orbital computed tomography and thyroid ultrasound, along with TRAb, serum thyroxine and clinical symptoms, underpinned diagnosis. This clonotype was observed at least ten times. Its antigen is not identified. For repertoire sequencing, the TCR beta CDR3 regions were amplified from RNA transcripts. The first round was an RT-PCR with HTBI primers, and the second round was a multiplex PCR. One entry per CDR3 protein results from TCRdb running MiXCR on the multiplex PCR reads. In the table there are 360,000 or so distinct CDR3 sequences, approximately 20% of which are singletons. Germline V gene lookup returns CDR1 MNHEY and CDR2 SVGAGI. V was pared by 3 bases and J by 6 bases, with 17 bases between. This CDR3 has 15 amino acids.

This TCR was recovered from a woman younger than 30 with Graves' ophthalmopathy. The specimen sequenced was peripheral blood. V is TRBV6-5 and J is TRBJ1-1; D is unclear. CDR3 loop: CASSYGEGLLSEAFF. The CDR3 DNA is TGTGCCAGCAGTTATGGTGAAGGACTTCTCTCTGAAGCTTTCTTT.